These T cell receptor beta chains were read from a single sample in a study of blood T cell repertoires in COVID-19. Assay used: immunoSEQ multiplex PCR; TCRdb lists only in-frame clones, some missing. The repertoire includes roughly 200,000 clones, about 80% of them detected once, and 1.5% sits in the top ten. Sequenced: peripheral blood. Every receptor here comes from a human donor in a cohort sampled during active COVID-19. CDR3s include the opening cysteine and the closing phenylalanine or tryptophan. Each record gives: CDR3 length, V gene, CDR3 protein.

>16|TRBV7-2
CASSARDRVIGTEAFF
>13|TRBV10-1
CASSEAVDYGYTF
>17|TRBV28
CASSLATSGLYAGELFF
>14|TRBV9
CASSATVFNEKLFF
>15|TRBV4-3
CASSQEQGAGNTIYF
>17|TRBV5-6
CASSLVGLGARRETQYF
>15|TRBV6-4
CASSRGLESYNEQFF
>14|TRBV7-8
CASSLNQNKNIQYF
>15|TRBV11-2
CASSLWGLEEEKLFF
>14|TRBV28
CASSSGGSKNIQYF
>13|TRBV19
CATGGTSGTEQYF
>11|TRBV12-3/TRBV12-4
CASGGGGEAFF
>13|TRBV6-5
CASSIQGNTEAFF
>14|TRBV2
CASRWGPSNNEQFF
>14|TRBV6-2/TRBV6-3
CASSPPGLSYEQYF
>14|TRBV6-1
CASSERGGNTEAFF
>15|TRBV19
CASLRGFGSNYGYTF
>15|TRBV7-8
CASSPVGTEAYEQYF
>15|TRBV10-3
CATTGTGGNGNTIYF
>15|TRBV7-7
CASRSGTANTGELFF
>16|TRBV19
CASSITGAPDYQPQHF
>13|TRBV2
CASGAPGKNIQYF
>14|TRBV14
CASSHGTGGNRAFF